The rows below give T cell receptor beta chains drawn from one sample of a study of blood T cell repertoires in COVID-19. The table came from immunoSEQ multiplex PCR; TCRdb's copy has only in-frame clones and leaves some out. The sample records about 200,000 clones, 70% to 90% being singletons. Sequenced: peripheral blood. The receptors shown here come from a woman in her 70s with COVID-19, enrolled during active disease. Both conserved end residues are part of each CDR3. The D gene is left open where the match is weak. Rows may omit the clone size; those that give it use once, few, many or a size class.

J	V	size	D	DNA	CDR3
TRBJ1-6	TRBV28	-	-	TGTGCCAGCAGTTTACAGGGAGGGAATTCACCCCTCCACTTT	CASSLQGGNSPLHF
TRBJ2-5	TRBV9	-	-	TGTGCCAGCAGCCCCCGACTGGAGCAAGAGACCCAGTACTTC	CASSPRLEQETQYF
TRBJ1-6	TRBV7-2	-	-	TGTGCCAGCAGCCCCATCTTAGATTCACCCCTCCACTTT	CASSPILDSPLHF
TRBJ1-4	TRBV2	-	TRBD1	TGTGCCAGCAGGGACCCGGGACAGGGAGGTGAAAAACTGTTTTTT	CASRDPGQGGEKLFF
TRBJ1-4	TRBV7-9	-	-	TGTGCCAGCAGCTTAGGGTCCCTCAACAACCCAACTAATGAAAAACTGTTTTTT	CASSLGSLNNPTNEKLFF
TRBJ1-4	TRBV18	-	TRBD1	TGTGCCAGCTCAGACAGGGAAGGAGAAAAACTGTTTTTT	CASSDREGEKLFF
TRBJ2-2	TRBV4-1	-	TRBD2	TGCGCCAGCAGCTTGGGACTAGCGGGGCCTCGGAGCACCGGGGAGCTGTTTTTT	CASSLGLAGPRSTGELFF
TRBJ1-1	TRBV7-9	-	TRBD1	TGTGCCAGCAGCTTAGGGACAGGGGATGGGACTGAAGCTTTCTTT	CASSLGTGDGTEAFF
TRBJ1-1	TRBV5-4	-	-	TGTGCCAGCAGCTTGGGACGGGGAAACACTGAAGCTTTCTTT	CASSLGRGNTEAFF
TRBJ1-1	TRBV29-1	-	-	TGCAGCGTCCAGGGATCGGATACTGAAGCTTTCTTT	CSVQGSDTEAFF
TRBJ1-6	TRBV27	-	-	TGTGCCAGCACCCGCGTTATCAATTCACCCCTCCACTTT	CASTRVINSPLHF
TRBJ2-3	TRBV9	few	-	TGTGCCAGCAGCGTAGGCCTAGGAGGCCCAGATACGCAGTATTTT	CASSVGLGGPDTQYF
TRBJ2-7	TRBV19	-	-	TGTGCCAGTAGTATTGGGAGACTAGACGACCGGCAGTACTTC	CASSIGRLDDRQYF
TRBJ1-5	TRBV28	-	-	TGTGCCAGCAGACAGTCCCTTCTCAATCAGCCCCAGCATTTT	CASRQSLLNQPQHF
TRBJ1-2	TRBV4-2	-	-	TGTGCCAGCAGCCAGGCCGGGGGGCCCTATGGCTACACCTTC	CASSQAGGPYGYTF
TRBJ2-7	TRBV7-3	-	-	TGTGCCAGCAGCTCTATGGGGACTGGGAACTACGAGCAGTACTTC	CASSSMGTGNYEQYF
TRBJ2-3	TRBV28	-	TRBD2	TGTGCCAGCAGTTTGCGGGAGAACTTTGTCACAGATACGCAGTATTTT	CASSLRENFVTDTQYF
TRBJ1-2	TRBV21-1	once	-	TGTGCCAGCAAGAAGCGGGAAGGACTCCTCTATGGCTACACCTTC	CASKKREGLLYGYTF
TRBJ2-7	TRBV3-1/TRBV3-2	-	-	TGTGCCAGCAGCCAAGTCATCTACGAGCAGTACTTC	CASSQVIYEQYF
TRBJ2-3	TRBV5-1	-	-	TGCGCCAGCAGCAACGGGGTCAGCACAGATACGCAGTATTTT	CASSNGVSTDTQYF
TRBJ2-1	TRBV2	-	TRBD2	TGTGCCAGCAGTGAAAGGCGTTACGGGACTAGCGTCAATGAGCAGTTCTTC	CASSERRYGTSVNEQFF
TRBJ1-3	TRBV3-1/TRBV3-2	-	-	TGTGCCAGCAGCCTTGGCGGGGGAAACACCATATATTTT	CASSLGGGNTIYF
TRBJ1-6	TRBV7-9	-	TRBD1	TGTGCCAGCAGCTCTCAATCCGGGACAGGGAATTCACCCCTCCACTTT	CASSSQSGTGNSPLHF
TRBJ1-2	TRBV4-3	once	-	TGCGCCAGCAGCCAAGACCGGGGGGGCGGCTACACCTTC	CASSQDRGGGYTF
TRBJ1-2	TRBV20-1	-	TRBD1	TGCAGTGCTGCGGACAGGGTGGGCTACACCTTC	CSAADRVGYTF
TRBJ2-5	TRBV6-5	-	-	TGTGCCAGCAGTTACTCCCAGGGGCCGGAGACCCAGTACTTC	CASSYSQGPETQYF
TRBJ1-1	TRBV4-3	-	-	TGCGCCAGCAGCCAGACCCCCGACGGGACAGAAGCTTTCTTT	CASSQTPDGTEAFF
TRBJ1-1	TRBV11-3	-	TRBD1	TGTGCCAGCAGCTCGAACAGGGGGCCGAACACTGAAGCTTTCTTT	CASSSNRGPNTEAFF
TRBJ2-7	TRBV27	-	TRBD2	TGTGCCAGCAGTTTTAGGGCCCAGCGGGAGACCAACCCCGAGCAGTACTTC	CASSFRAQRETNPEQYF
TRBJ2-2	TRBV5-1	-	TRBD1	TGCGCCAGCAGCCTCCGGACAGGGCGGTCCGGGGAGCTGTTTTTT	CASSLRTGRSGELFF
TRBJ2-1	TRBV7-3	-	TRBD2	TGTGCCAGCAGCCCGCAGGGCGGGGGGCCATCCTACAATGAGCAGTTCTTC	CASSPQGGGPSYNEQFF
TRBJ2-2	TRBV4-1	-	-	TGCGCCAGCAGCCAAGATTTGGGGGCGGCCGGGGAGCTGTTTTTT	CASSQDLGAAGELFF
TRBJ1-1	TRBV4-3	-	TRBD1	TGCGCCAGCCGTCCTTTTAGGGGGCATACTGAAGCTTTCTTT	CASRPFRGHTEAFF
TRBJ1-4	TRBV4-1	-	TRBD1	TGCGCCAGCAGCCAAGGACAGGGGGCTGCTAATGAAAAACTGTTTTTT	CASSQGQGAANEKLFF
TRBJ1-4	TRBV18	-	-	TGTGCCAGCTCAGAACAGCCCCACTATCAGATTAACAGGGAAGTGGCAACTAATGAAAAACTGTTTTTT	CASSEQPHYQINREVATNEKLFF